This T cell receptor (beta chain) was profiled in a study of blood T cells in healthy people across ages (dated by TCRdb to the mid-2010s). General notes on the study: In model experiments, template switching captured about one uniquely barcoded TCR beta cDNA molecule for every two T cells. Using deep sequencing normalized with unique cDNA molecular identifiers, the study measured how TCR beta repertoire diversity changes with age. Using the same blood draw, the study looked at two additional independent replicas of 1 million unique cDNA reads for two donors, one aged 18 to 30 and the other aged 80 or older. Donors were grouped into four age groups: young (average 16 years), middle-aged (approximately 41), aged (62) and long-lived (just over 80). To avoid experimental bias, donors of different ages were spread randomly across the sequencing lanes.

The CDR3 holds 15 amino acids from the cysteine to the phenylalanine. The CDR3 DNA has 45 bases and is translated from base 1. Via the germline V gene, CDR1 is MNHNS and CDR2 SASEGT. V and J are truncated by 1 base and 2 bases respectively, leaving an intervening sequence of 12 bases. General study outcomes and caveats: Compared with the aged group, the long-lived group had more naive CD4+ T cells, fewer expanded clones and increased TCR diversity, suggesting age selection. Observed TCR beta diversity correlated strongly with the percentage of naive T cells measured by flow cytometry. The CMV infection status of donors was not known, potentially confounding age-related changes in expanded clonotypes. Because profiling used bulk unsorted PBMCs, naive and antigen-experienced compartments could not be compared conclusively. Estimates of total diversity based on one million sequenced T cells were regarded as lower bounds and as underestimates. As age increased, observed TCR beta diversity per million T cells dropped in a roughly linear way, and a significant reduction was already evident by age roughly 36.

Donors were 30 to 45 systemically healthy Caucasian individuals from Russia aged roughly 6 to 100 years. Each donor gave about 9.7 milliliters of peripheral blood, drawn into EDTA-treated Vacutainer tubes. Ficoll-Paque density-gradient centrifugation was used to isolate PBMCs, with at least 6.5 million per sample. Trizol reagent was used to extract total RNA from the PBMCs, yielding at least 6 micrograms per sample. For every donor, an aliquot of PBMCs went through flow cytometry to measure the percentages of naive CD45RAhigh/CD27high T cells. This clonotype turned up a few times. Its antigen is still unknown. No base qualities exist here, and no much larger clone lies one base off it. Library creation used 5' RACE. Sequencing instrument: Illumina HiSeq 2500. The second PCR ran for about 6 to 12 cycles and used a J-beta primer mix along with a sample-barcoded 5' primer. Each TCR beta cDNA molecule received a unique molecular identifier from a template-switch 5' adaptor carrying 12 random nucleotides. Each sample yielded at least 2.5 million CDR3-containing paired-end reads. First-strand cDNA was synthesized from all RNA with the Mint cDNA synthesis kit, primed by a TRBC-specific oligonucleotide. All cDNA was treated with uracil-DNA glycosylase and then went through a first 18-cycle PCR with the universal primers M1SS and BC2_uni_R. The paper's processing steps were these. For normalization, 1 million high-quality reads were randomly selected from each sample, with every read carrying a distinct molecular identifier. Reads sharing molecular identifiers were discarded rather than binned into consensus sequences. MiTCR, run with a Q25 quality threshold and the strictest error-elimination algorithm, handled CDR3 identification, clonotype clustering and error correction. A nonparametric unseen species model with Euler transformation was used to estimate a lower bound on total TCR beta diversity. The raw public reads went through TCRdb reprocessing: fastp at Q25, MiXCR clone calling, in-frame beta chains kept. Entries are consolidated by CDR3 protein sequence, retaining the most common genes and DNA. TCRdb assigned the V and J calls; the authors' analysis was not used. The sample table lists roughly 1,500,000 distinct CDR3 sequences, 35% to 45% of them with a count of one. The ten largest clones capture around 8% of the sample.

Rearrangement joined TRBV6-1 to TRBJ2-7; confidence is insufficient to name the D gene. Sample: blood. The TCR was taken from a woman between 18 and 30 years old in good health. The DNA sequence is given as TGTGCCAGCAGTGAAGAACCCACCCAACCCTACGAGCAGTACTTC. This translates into CASSEEPTQPYEQYF.